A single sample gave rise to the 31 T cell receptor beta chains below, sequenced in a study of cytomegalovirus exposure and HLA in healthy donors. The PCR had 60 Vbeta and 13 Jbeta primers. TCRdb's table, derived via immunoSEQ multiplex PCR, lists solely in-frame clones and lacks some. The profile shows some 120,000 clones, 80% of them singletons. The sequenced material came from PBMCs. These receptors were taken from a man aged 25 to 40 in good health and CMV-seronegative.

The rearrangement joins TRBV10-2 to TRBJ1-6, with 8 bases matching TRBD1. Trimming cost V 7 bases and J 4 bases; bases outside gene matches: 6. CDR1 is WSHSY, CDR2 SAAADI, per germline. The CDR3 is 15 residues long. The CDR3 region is CASKNGQGYNSPLHF. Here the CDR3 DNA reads TGCGCCAGCAAAAACGGACAGGGTTATAATTCACCCCTCCACTTT.

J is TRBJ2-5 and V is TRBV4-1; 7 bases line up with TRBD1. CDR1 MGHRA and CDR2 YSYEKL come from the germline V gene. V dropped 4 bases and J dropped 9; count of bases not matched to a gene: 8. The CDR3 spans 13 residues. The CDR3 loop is CASSPWTGEAQYF. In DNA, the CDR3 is TGCGCCAGCAGCCCTTGGACAGGCGAGGCCCAGTACTTC.

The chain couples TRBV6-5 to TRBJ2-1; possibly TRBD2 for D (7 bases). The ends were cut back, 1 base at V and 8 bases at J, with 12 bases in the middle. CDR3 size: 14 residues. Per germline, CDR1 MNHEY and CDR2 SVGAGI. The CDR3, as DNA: TGTGCCAGCAGTTACTGGGGGGGCAGGGATGAGCAGTTCTTC. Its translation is CASSYWGGRDEQFF.

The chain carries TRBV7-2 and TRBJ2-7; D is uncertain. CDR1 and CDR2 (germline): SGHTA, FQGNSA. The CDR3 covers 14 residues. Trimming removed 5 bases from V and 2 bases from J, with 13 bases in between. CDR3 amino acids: CASSARQGTYEQYF. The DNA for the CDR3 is TGTGCCAGCAGCGCCCGACAAGGTACCTACGAGCAGTACTTC.

This CDR3 reads CAISEELRETQYF. CDR3 sequence (DNA): TGTGCCATCAGCGAAGAGTTACGAGAGACCCAGTACTTC. This chain joins TRBV10-3 and TRBJ2-5; D is uncertain. CDR1 and CDR2 (germline): ENHRY, SYGVKD. This CDR3 comprises 13 residues. V was trimmed by 6 bases and J by 4 bases, leaving 12 bases between them.

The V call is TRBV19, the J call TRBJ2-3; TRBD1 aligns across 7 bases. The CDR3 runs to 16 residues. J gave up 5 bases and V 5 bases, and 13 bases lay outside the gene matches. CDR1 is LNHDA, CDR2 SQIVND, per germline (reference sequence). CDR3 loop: CASSPPLDRIGDTQYF. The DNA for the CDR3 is TGTGCCAGTAGTCCCCCTCTGGACAGGATTGGAGATACGCAGTATTTT.

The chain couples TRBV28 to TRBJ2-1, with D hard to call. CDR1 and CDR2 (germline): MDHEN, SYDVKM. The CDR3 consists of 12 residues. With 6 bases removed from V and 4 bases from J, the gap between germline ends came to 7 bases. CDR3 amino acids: CASSLTYNEQFF. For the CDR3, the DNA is TGTGCCAGCAGCTTGACTTACAATGAGCAGTTCTTC.

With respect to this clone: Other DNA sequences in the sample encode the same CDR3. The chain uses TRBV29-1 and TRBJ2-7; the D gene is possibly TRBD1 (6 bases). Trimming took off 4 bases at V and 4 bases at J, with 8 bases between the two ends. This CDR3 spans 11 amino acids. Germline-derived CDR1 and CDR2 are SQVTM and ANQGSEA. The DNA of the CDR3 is TGCAGCGTTGCCGGGACATACGAGCAGTACTTC. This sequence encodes CSVAGTYEQYF.

This chain's CDR3 is CASSLQVGQGKVQYF. In DNA form, the CDR3 reads TGTGCCAGCAGCTTACAAGTGGGACAGGGGAAAGTGCAGTACTTC. The rearrangement joins TRBV13 to TRBJ2-7; 10 positions agree with TRBD1. The junction had 10 bases not matched to a gene; V was cut back by 2 bases and J by 9 bases. CDR1 and CDR2 from the germline V gene are PRHDT and FYEKMQ (reference sequence). CDR3 size: 15 residues. Full variable domain (remainder filled in from reference TRBV13 and TRBJ2-7): AAGVIQSPRHLIKEKRETATLKCYPIPRHDTVYWYQQGPGQDPQFLISFYEKMQSDKGSIPDRFSAQQFSDYHSELNMSSLELGDSALYFCASSLQVGQGKVQYFGPGTRLTVT.

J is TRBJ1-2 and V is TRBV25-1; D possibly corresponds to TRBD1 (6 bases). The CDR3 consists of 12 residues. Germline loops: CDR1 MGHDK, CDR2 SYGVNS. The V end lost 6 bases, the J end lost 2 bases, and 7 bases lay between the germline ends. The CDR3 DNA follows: TGTGCCAGCAGGGACAGCAACTATGGCTACACCTTC. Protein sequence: CASRDSNYGYTF.

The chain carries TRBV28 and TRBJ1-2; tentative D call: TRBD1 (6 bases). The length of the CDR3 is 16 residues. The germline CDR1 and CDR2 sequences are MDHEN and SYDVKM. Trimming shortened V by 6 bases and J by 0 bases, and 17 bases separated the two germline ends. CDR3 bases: TGTGCCAGCAGCCACCGTCTGGGGGCCGCTAACTATGGCTACACCTTC. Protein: CASSHRLGAANYGYTF.

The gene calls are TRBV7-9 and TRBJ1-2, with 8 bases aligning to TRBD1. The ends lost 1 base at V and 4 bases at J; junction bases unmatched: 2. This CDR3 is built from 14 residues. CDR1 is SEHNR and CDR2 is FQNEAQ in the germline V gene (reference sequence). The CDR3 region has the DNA TGTGCCAGCAGCTTAGGCACAGGGGGCTATGGCTACACCTTC. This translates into CASSLGTGGYGYTF.

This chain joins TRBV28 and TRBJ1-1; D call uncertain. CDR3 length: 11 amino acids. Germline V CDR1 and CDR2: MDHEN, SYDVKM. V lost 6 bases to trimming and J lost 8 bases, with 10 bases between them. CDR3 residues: CASREAEEAFF. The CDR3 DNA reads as TGTGCCAGCAGGGAGGCGGAAGAAGCTTTCTTT.

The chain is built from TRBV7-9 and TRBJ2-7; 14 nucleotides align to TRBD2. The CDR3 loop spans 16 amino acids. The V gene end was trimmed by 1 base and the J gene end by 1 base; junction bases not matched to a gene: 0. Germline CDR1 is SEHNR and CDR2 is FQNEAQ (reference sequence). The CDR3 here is CASSLGTSGRSYEQYF. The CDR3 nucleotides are TGTGCCAGCAGCTTAGGGACTAGCGGGAGGTCCTACGAGCAGTACTTC.

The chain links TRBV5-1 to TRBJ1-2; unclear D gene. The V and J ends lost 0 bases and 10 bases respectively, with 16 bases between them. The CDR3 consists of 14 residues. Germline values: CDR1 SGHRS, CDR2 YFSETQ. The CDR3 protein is CASSLARESRAYTF. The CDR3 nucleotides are TGCGCCAGCAGCTTGGCCCGGGAGAGCCGTGCCTACACCTTC.

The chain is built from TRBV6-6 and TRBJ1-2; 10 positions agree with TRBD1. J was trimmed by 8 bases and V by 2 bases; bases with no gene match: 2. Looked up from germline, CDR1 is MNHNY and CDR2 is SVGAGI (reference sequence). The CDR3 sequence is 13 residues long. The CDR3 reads CASSYGTGVGYTF. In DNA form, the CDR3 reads TGTGCCAGCAGTTACGGGACAGGGGTCGGCTACACCTTC.

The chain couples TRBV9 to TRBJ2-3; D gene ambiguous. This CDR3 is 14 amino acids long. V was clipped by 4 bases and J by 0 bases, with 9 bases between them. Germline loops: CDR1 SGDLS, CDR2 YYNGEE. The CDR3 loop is CASSPPVSTDTQYF. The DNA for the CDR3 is TGTGCCAGCAGCCCGCCAGTTAGCACAGATACGCAGTATTTT.

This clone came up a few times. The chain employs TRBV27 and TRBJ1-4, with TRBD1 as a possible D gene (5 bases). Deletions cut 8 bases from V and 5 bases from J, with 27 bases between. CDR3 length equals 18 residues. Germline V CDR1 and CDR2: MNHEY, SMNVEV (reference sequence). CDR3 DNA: TGTGCCAGCCCCCTCTCAATGCCGCAGGGATATAAAAATGAAAAACTGTTTTTT. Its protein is CASPLSMPQGYKNEKLFF.

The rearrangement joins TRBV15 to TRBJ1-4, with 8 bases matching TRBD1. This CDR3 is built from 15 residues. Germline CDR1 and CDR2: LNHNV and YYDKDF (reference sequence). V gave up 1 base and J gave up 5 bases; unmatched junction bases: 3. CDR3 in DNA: TGTGCCACCAGCAGAGTGGGGACAGGAAATGAAAAACTGTTTTTT. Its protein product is CATSRVGTGNEKLFF.

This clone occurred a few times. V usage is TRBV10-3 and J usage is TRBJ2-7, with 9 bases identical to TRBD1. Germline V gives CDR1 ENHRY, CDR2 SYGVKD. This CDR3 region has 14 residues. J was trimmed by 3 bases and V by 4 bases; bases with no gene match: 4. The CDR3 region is CAISGRDRDYEQYF. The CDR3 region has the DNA TGTGCCATCAGTGGGAGGGACAGGGACTACGAGCAGTACTTC.

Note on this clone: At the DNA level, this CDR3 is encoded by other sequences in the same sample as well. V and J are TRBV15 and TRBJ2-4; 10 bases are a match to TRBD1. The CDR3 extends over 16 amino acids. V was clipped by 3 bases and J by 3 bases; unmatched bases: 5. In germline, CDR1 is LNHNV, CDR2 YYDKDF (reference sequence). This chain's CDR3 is CATSRTGTGVKNIQYF. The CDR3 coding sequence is TGTGCCACCAGCAGGACCGGGACAGGGGTCAAAAACATTCAGTACTTC. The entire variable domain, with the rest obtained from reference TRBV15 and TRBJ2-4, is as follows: DAMVIQNPRYQVTQFGKPVTLSCSQTLNHNVMYWYQQKSSQAPKLLFHYYDKDFNNEADTPDNFQSRRPNTSFCFLDIRSPGLGDTAMYLCATSRTGTGVKNIQYFGAGTRLSVL.

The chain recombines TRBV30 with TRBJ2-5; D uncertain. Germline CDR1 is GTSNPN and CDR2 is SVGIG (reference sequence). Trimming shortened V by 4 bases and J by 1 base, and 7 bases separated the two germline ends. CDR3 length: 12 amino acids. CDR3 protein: CAWTVSQETQYF. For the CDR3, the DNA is TGTGCCTGGACGGTGTCCCAAGAGACCCAGTACTTC.

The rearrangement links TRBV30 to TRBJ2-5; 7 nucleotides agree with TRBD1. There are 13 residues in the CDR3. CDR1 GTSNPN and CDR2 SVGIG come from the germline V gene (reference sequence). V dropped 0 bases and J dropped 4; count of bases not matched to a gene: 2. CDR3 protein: CAWSVRQGETQYF. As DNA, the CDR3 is TGTGCCTGGAGTGTGCGACAGGGAGAGACCCAGTACTTC.

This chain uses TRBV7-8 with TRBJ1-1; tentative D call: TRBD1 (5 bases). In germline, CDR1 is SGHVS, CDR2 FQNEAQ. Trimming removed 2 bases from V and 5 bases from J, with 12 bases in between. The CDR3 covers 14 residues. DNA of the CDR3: TGTGCCAGCAGCTTACGTGGGGCATTAACTGAAGCTTTCTTT. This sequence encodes CASSLRGALTEAFF.

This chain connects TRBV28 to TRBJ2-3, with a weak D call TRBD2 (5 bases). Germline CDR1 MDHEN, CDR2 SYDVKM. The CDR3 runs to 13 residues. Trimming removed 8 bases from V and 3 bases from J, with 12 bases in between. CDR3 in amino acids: CASAGIETDTQYF. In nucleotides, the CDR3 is TGTGCCAGCGCGGGCATTGAAACAGATACGCAGTATTTT.

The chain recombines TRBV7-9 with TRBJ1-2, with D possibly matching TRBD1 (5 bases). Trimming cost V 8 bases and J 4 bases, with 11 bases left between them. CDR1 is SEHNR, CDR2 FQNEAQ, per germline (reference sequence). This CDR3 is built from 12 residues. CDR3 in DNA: TGTGCCAGCTCGGGGGATGGCTATGGCTACACCTTC. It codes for CASSGDGYGYTF.

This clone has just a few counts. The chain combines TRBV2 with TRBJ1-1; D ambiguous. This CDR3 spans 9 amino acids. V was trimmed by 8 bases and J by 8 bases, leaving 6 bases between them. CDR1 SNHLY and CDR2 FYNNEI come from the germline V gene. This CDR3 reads CASSEEAFF. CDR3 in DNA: TGTGCCAGCTCGGAGGAAGCTTTCTTT.

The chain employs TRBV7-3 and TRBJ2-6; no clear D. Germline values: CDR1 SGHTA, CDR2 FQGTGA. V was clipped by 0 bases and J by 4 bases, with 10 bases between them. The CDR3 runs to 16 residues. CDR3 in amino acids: CASSLTFPPGANVLTF. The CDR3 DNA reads TGTGCCAGCAGCTTAACGTTTCCCCCAGGGGCCAACGTCCTGACTTTC.

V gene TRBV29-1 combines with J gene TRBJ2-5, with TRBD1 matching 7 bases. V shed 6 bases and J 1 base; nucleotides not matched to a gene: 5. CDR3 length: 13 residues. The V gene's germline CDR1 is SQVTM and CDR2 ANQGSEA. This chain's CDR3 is CSVRQGTQETQYF. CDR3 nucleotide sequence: TGCAGCGTACGACAGGGAACCCAAGAGACCCAGTACTTC. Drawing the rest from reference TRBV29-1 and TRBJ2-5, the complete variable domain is SAVISQKPSRDICQRGTSLTIQCQVDSQVTMMFWYRQQPGQSLTLIATANQGSEATYESGFVIDKFPISRPNLTFSTLTVSNMSPEDSSIYLCSVRQGTQETQYFGPGTRLLVL.

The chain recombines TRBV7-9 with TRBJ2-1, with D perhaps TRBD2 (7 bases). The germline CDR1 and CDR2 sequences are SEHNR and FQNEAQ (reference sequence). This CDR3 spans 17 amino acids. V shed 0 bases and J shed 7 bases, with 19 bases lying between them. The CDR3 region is CASSLAGGAREFNEQFF. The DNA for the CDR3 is TGTGCCAGCAGCTTAGCAGGGGGGGCGCGGGAGTTTAATGAGCAGTTCTTC. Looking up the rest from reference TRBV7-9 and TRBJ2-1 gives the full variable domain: DTGVSQNPRHKITKRGQNVTFRCDPISEHNRLYWYRQTLGQGPEFLTYFQNEAQLEKSRLLSDRFSAERPKGSFSTLEIQRTEQGDSAMYLCASSLAGGAREFNEQFFGPGTRLTVL.

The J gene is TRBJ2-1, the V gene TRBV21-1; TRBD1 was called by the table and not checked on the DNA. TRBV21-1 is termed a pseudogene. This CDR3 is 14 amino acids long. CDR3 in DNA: TGTGCCAGCAGAGGACAGGGTCTGTACAATGAGCAGTTCTTC. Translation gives CASRGQGLYNEQFF.